What follows are 26 T cell receptor beta chains derived from one specimen sequenced in a study of cytotoxic CD8 clonotypes in ibrutinib-treated CLL. Sequenced by immunoSEQ multiplex PCR; TCRdb stores in-frame clones only, minus some. The sample lists about 160,000 clones; approximately 84% were seen once. The source material was PBMCs, sampled after 24 months of ibrutinib treatment. These receptors were obtained from a human donor with chronic lymphocytic leukemia.

This chain uses TRBV5-5 with TRBJ1-2; maybe TRBD1 (6 bases). This CDR3 contains 15 residues. Per germline, CDR1 SGHKS and CDR2 YYEKEE (reference sequence). Trimming pared 4 bases from V and 2 bases from J, leaving 15 bases between. Written as DNA, the CDR3 is TGTGCCAGCAGCCCGCTTTTGACAGGCAACTATGGCTACACCTTC. This translates into CASSPLLTGNYGYTF.

The V call is TRBV19, the J call TRBJ2-2; D gene unclear. This CDR3 spans 13 amino acids. CDR1 and CDR2 from the germline V gene are LNHDA and SQIVND (reference sequence). The V end was cut by 1 base, the J end by 8 bases, with 8 bases between. Here the CDR3 DNA reads TGTGCCAGTAGTATAGGGAACGGGGGGGAGCTGTTTTTT. Protein: CASSIGNGGELFF.

This chain connects TRBV6-5 to TRBJ1-5, with 7 bases aligning to TRBD1. The V segment lost 7 bases and the J segment 0 bases; nucleotides outside the gene matches: 3. Germline CDR1 MNHEY, CDR2 SVGAGI. This CDR3 is 14 amino acids long. CDR3 residues: CASMRGPSNQPQHF. The CDR3 DNA reads TGTGCCAGCATGAGGGGGCCTAGCAATCAGCCCCAGCATTTT.

The V call is TRBV6-5, the J call TRBJ1-1, with D hard to call. The CDR3 runs to 14 residues. Trimming shortened V by 2 bases and J by 7 bases, and 14 bases separated the two germline ends. CDR1 is MNHEY and CDR2 is SVGAGI in the germline V gene. The CDR3 DNA reads TGTGCCAGCAGTTACGGCGCCCTAACCCTTGAAGCTTTCTTT. It specifies CASSYGALTLEAFF.

The chain has TRBV7-8 and TRBJ2-5, with 7 nucleotides matching TRBD2. This CDR3 is built from 18 residues. J lost 2 bases, V lost 7 bases, and 19 bases had no gene match. From germline, CDR1 is SGHVS and CDR2 FQNEAQ. Here the CDR3 reads CASKDHPWGGGAQETQYF. DNA of the CDR3: TGTGCCAGCAAGGACCATCCGTGGGGCGGGGGTGCGCAAGAGACCCAGTACTTC.

This clone was recorded once. The chain uses TRBV7-9 and TRBJ2-7; possibly TRBD2 for D (5 bases). Trimming pared 2 bases from V and 6 bases from J, leaving 11 bases between. The CDR3 totals 13 residues. CDR1 and CDR2 from the germline V gene are SEHNR and FQNEAQ (reference sequence). The CDR3 DNA sequence: TGTGCCAGCAGCTTACACGGGCGGGTCGAGCAGTACTTC. Translated: CASSLHGRVEQYF.

The V gene is TRBV5-1, the J gene TRBJ1-1; no reliable D call. Per germline, CDR1 SGHRS and CDR2 YFSETQ. Trimming took 4 bases from V and 1 from J, leaving 8 bases between them. This CDR3 region has 13 residues. The CDR3 sequence is CASSEDGNTEAFF. The CDR3 DNA reads TGCGCCAGCAGCGAGGACGGGAACACTGAAGCTTTCTTT.

V and J are TRBV19 and TRBJ2-1, with D perhaps TRBD1 or TRBD2 (5 bases each). Germline V gene lookup returns CDR1 LNHDA and CDR2 SQIVND (reference sequence). With 2 bases removed from V and 3 bases from J, the gap between germline ends came to 14 bases. This CDR3 has 16 residues. DNA of the CDR3: TGTGCCAGTAGTATACCGGCTTGGGGGAGCTACAATGAGCAGTTCTTC. It encodes CASSIPAWGSYNEQFF.

This CDR3 reads CASSSLAGADRDTQYF. CDR3 bases: TGTGCCAGCAGTTCTCTAGCGGGAGCCGACAGAGATACGCAGTATTTT. The chain employs TRBV7-6 and TRBJ2-3, with TRBD2 matching over 10 bases. V dropped 6 bases and J dropped 5; count of bases not matched to a gene: 11. This CDR3 region has 16 residues. Germline loops: CDR1 SGHVS, CDR2 FNYEAQ.

The genes are TRBV4-2 and TRBJ1-2; D call uncertain. The V gene's germline CDR1 is LGHNA and CDR2 YNFKEQ. Deletions cut 0 bases from V and 4 bases from J, with 12 bases between. This CDR3 has 15 residues. CDR3: CASSQELGSTYGYTF. The CDR3 DNA reads TGTGCCAGCAGCCAAGAGTTAGGGTCTACCTATGGCTACACCTTC.

J is TRBJ1-4 and V is TRBV28; possibly TRBD1 for D (6 bases). The CDR3 length is 16 residues. Germline assignment: CDR1 MDHEN and CDR2 SYDVKM. Trimming took off 3 bases at V and 2 bases at J, with 13 bases between the two ends. CDR3 sequence reads: CASSLAGAGTNEKLFF. The CDR3 DNA reads as TGTGCCAGCAGTTTGGCGGGGGCCGGGACTAATGAAAAACTGTTTTTT.

The genes are TRBV30 and TRBJ1-2; D is unresolved. Trimming left V 0 bases short and J 0 bases short, with 5 bases between. Germline-derived CDR1 and CDR2 are GTSNPN and SVGIG (reference sequence). This CDR3 comprises 13 residues. As DNA, the CDR3 is TGTGCCTGGAGTGTGGGCCCTAACTATGGCTACACCTTC. As protein: CAWSVGPNYGYTF.

Only a few counts were recorded for this clone. The chain has TRBV19 and TRBJ1-1; D gene uncertain. Germline V gives CDR1 LNHDA, CDR2 SQIVND (reference sequence). The CDR3 is 12 amino acids. The V and J ends lost 5 bases and 2 bases respectively, with 6 bases between them. This CDR3 reads CASSHRNTEAFF. The CDR3 nucleotides are TGTGCCAGTAGTCATCGCAACACTGAAGCTTTCTTT.

This clone has only a few counts. The rearrangement links TRBV19 to TRBJ1-2; 9 bases are a match to TRBD1. The CDR3 length is 14 residues. The V gene end was trimmed by 3 bases and the J gene end by 4 bases; junction bases not matched to a gene: 3. Per germline, CDR1 LNHDA and CDR2 SQIVND (reference sequence). CDR3 DNA: TGTGCCAGTAGTATTGGGACAGGGATCTATGGCTACACCTTC. This translates into CASSIGTGIYGYTF.

The CDR3 DNA sequence: TGTGCCTGCAATCCGGGCCTCGAAGCTTTCTTT. Protein: CACNPGLEAFF. V usage is TRBV30 and J usage is TRBJ1-1, with unresolved D. The germline gives CDR1 GTSNPN, CDR2 SVGIG (reference sequence). The length of the CDR3 is 11 residues. Trimming took off 6 bases at V and 8 bases at J, with 13 bases between the two ends.

The chain uses TRBV7-2 and TRBJ2-2; D not resolved. Germline lookup yields CDR1 SGHTA and CDR2 FQGNSA. This CDR3 region has 14 residues. Trimming stripped 5 bases from V and 8 bases from J, with 15 bases between. The CDR3 is CASSPAGSGGELFF. In DNA form, the CDR3 reads TGTGCCAGCAGCCCGGCCGGCAGTGGAGGGGAGCTGTTTTTT.

V and J are TRBV10-3 and TRBJ1-1, with 9 bases matching TRBD1. From germline, CDR1 is ENHRY and CDR2 SYGVKD. The CDR3 loop spans 17 amino acids. With V trimmed by 6 bases and J by 5 bases, 16 bases remained unmatched. CDR3 amino acids: CAIRASYGQGLRTEAFF. The DNA for the CDR3 is TGTGCCATCAGGGCCAGTTATGGACAGGGGTTGAGGACTGAAGCTTTCTTT.

The chain carries TRBV6-1 and TRBJ1-2; tentatively, D is TRBD1 (6 bases). Per germline, CDR1 MNHNS and CDR2 SASEGT. The CDR3 runs to 15 residues. Deletions cut 4 bases from V and 1 base from J, with 13 bases between. The CDR3 spells CASSGPLQGNYGYTF. The CDR3, as DNA: TGTGCCAGCAGTGGTCCCCTACAGGGTAACTATGGCTACACCTTC.

The chain has TRBV10-1 and TRBJ2-5, with D tentatively TRBD1 (6 bases). This CDR3 is built from 15 residues. The germline gives CDR1 WNHNN, CDR2 SYGVQD (reference sequence). Trimming left V 4 bases short and J 3 bases short, with 15 bases between. The CDR3 DNA follows: TGCGCCAGCAGTGGGCCCCGGGACATAAAAGAGACCCAGTACTTC. Amino acid sequence: CASSGPRDIKETQYF.

The rearrangement joins TRBV5-6 to TRBJ2-5; D possibly corresponds to TRBD2 (5 bases). The V gene's germline CDR1 is SGHDT and CDR2 YYEEEE. The CDR3 has 15 residues. V dropped 0 bases and J dropped 5 bases, with 14 bases sitting between them. The CDR3 sequence is CASSLVEAEWETQYF. Written as DNA, the CDR3 is TGTGCCAGCAGCTTGGTGGAGGCAGAGTGGGAGACCCAGTACTTC.

The CDR3 loop is CASSHRGHGYGYTF. The DNA of the CDR3 is TGTGCCAGCAGCCACAGGGGGCACGGCTATGGCTACACCTTC. This sequence joins TRBV14 and TRBJ1-2; 8 bases are shared with TRBD1. The CDR3 sequence is 14 residues long. CDR1 SGHDN and CDR2 FVKESK come from the germline V gene. With 3 bases clipped from V and 4 bases from J, the junction kept 4 bases outside the gene matches.

V gene TRBV9 combines with J gene TRBJ2-7, with a tentative D call TRBD1 (6 bases). Trimming took off 3 bases at V and 0 bases at J, with 7 bases between the two ends. The CDR3 has 13 amino acids. Germline V CDR1 and CDR2: SGDLS, YYNGEE. CDR3 DNA sequence: TGTGCCAGCAGCGGGGACAACTCCTACGAGCAGTACTTC. Amino acids: CASSGDNSYEQYF.

The rearrangement joins TRBV5-1 to TRBJ2-5, with 8 bases fitting TRBD2. The CDR3 has 13 residues. The V gene end was trimmed by 5 bases and the J gene end by 4 bases; junction bases not matched to a gene: 4. Germline CDR1 reads SGHRS; CDR2 reads YFSETQ. The CDR3 sequence is CASRREEGETQYF. CDR3 sequence (DNA): TGCGCCAGCAGGCGGGAGGAGGGAGAGACCCAGTACTTC. Looking up the rest from reference TRBV5-1 and TRBJ2-5 gives the full variable domain: KAGVTQTPRYLIKTRGQQVTLSCSPISGHRSVSWYQQTPGQGLQFLFEYFSETQRNKGNFPGRFSGRQFSNSRSEMNVSTLELGDSALYLCASRREEGETQYFGPGTRLLVL.

The chain has TRBV7-2 and TRBJ1-5; 7 nucleotides agree with TRBD1. Looked up from germline, CDR1 is SGHTA and CDR2 is FQGNSA. The CDR3 sequence is 13 residues long. V shed 6 bases and J 2 bases; nucleotides not matched to a gene: 1. The CDR3 sequence: CASRGTGNQPQHF. The CDR3 DNA reads as TGTGCCAGCAGGGGGACAGGCAATCAGCCCCAGCATTTT.

About this clone itself: A far larger clone lies a single base away; this is likely a read error. The chain is built from TRBV5-4 and TRBJ1-2, with D unclear. This CDR3 is 15 amino acids long. Per the germline V gene, CDR1 is SGHNT and CDR2 is YYREEE (reference sequence). The germline V and J ends were trimmed by 3 bases and 3 bases, with 15 bases remaining between them. The CDR3 protein is CASSSPPASYYGYTF. As DNA, the CDR3 is TGTGCCAGCAGCTCCCCACCCGCGTCTTACTATGGCTACACCTTC.

V is TRBV9 and J is TRBJ2-7; TRBD2 matches 9 bases. Germline CDR1 and CDR2: SGDLS and YYNGEE. This CDR3 spans 15 amino acids. V lost 5 bases and J lost 1; bases outside the gene matches: 7. CDR3 nucleotides: TGTGCCAGCAGTGCCACTAGCGGGTTGTCCTACGAGCAGTACTTC. It codes for CASSATSGLSYEQYF. The variable domain in full, with the rest retrieved from reference TRBV9 and TRBJ2-7, is DSGVTQTPKHLITATGQRVTLRCSPRSGDLSVYWYQQSLDQGLQFLIQYYNGEERAKGNILERFSAQQFPDLHSELNLSSLELGDSALYFCASSATSGLSYEQYFGPGTRLTVT.